These T cell receptor beta chains were read from a single sample in a study of blood T cell repertoires in COVID-19. Produced via immunoSEQ multiplex PCR; TCRdb's table is partial and in-frame only. This table holds approximately 74,000 clones, around 93% found once. The material sequenced was peripheral blood. These receptor sequences come from a woman aged 60-75 years with active COVID-19. Each CDR3 is given with its conserved first and last residue. D genes are given only for firm matches. A row's size may be missing; if present it is once, few, many or a size class.

j_call v_call clone_size d_call cdr3_nt cdr3_aa
TRBJ2-5 TRBV5-1 once - TGCGCCAGCAGCCCGACTCCGACAGAAAAAGAGACCCAGTACTTC CASSPTPTEKETQYF
TRBJ2-4 TRBV28 - TRBD2 TGTGCCACCTCCCCTAGCGGGAGTCCCAAAAACATTCAGTACTTC CATSPSGSPKNIQYF
TRBJ2-7 TRBV2 - - TGTGCCAGCAGTGCTAGTCGGGGCTACGAGCAGTACTTC CASSASRGYEQYF
TRBJ2-7 TRBV5-6 few TRBD2 TGTGCCAGCAGCTTGACTAGCGGAAACTACGAGCAGTACTTC CASSLTSGNYEQYF
TRBJ1-4 TRBV4-1 - - TGCGCCAGCAGCTTACAGGCTGGGGGCGAAAAACTGTTTTTT CASSLQAGGEKLFF
TRBJ2-1 TRBV14 - - TGTGCCAGCAGCCAGTCCGGTGGAGGTAACAATGAGCAGTTCTTC CASSQSGGGNNEQFF
TRBJ2-7 TRBV5-4 - TRBD2 TGTGCCAGCAGCTTGGCGGGAGGGTCCTACGAGCAGTACTTC CASSLAGGSYEQYF
TRBJ1-2 TRBV6-5 - TRBD1 TGTGCCAGCAGTATGGGACAGGGTATCTATGGCTACACCTTC CASSMGQGIYGYTF
TRBJ1-6 TRBV7-9 few - TGTGCCAGCAACCAGGGAAATAATTCACCCCTCCACTTT CASNQGNNSPLHF
TRBJ2-5 TRBV6-5 - TRBD1 TGTGCCAGCAGTCGGGACAGACAAGAGACCCAGTACTTC CASSRDRQETQYF
TRBJ1-6 TRBV7-9 - - TGTGCCAGCAGCACCGGGATGGACCGAGGTTCACCCCTCCACTTT CASSTGMDRGSPLHF
TRBJ2-7 TRBV6-6 few TRBD1 TGTGCCAGCAGCGGCACAGGGGGCGGTTCCTACGAGCAGTACTTC CASSGTGGGSYEQYF
TRBJ2-5 TRBV5-1 - - TGCGCCAGCACCCCGTGGCGGGGACACCAAGAGACCCAGTACTTC CASTPWRGHQETQYF
TRBJ1-2 TRBV5-1 - TRBD1 TGCGCCAGCAGCCCCGCAAGACAGGGGAGGGATGGCTACACCTTC CASSPARQGRDGYTF
TRBJ1-5 TRBV28 - - TGTGCCAGCAGTTTAGGAGAGCCCCAGCATTTT CASSLGEPQHF
TRBJ2-1 TRBV5-4 - - TGTGCCAGCAGCCCCCGGACGGGACTCCGGGACAATGAGCAGTTCTTC CASSPRTGLRDNEQFF
TRBJ2-7 TRBV5-4 - - TGTGCCAGCAGCATCAACAAGGTCCGGGGCGAGCAGTACTTC CASSINKVRGEQYF
TRBJ1-4 TRBV19 - TRBD1 TGTGCCAGTAGTCGCGGACAGGGGGCCGCCCAGACAGCCCCGTTTTTT CASSRGQGAAQTAPFF
TRBJ2-2 TRBV5-4 - TRBD2 TGTGCCAGCAGCTTCGGCGGGAGTAGGGACACCGGGGAGCTGTTTTTT CASSFGGSRDTGELFF